Sequencing of this T cell receptor (beta chain) was carried out in a study of T-cell reconstitution after alpha-beta-depleted transplantation in children. Study-wide findings and caveats: Recipient T cells and thymic progenitors that survived were the source of the high TCRbeta diversity seen at day 60 in some patients. Diversity and T-cell counts at one year after transplant derived mostly from new T cells. Reported findings indicate that, about two months after transplant, alpha-beta T cells came from several hundred expanded clones, which were derived from non-depleted graft cells.

Researchers prepared the TCRbeta library using unique molecular identifiers, the study reports. TCRdb independently ran MiXCR on the PCR reads; one entry per CDR3 protein. The profile shows approximately 490,000 distinct CDR3 sequences, under 12% of them singletons. With 7 bases removed from V and 0 bases from J, the gap between germline ends came to 13 bases. This CDR3 spans 13 amino acids. CDR1 is SQVTM, CDR2 ANQGSEA, per germline. This clonotype was detected many times. Its antigen is as yet unknown. The chain uses TRBV29-1 and TRBJ2-7; D unclear. Sequenced here: PBMCs, sampled before TCRalphabeta/CD19-depleted stem cell transplant. The TCR originated in a child younger than 10 with inherited bone marrow failure, due to receive a stem cell transplant. CDR3: CSAVPGSSYEQYF. The CDR3 DNA reads as TGCAGCGCCGTTCCCGGCAGCTCCTACGAGCAGTACTTC.